Given below is one T cell receptor beta chain in context. The target of this receptor is not known. No much larger clonotype is one base removed from it; base qualities were not supplied. This sample is part of a study of blood T cell repertoires in COVID-19 (TCRdb year 2020). For the wider study: Collaborator samples came from the United States, Italy and Spain and covered acute and convalescent phases of COVID-19. Nearly every sample came with metadata listing a de-identified subject ID, COVID-19 status, age in years and sex. Samples came from the ongoing ImmuneRACE study (first 160 participants) plus 1,254 subjects from 6 global collaborators. HLA class I and class II types, where available, came from metadata supplied by the sample provider rather than from assay-based typing. The dataset comprised deeply sampled blood TCRbeta repertoires from subjects exposed to, actively infected with, or recovered from COVID-19. The material from the prospective study consisted of cDNA or gDNA derived from T cells, B-cell-depleted T cells, or PBMCs. A freely available public database, intended as a resource for researchers studying the immune response to SARS-CoV-2, is where the repertoires were released.

TCRbeta CDR3 regions were amplified from genomic DNA by means of the immunoSEQ Assay, a bias-controlled multiplex PCR. In the original analysis: Nucleated cell counts per sample were estimated from amplification of reference gene primers within the assay. To quantify the absolute abundance of each unique TCRbeta CDR3 rearrangement, sequence reads were collapsed and filtered. Productive Simpson clonality was computed per sample as the square root of Simpson's diversity index over productive rearrangements. This immuneACCESS table, as held by TCRdb, lists in-frame sequences with V and J called but not all clones. Of the missing ones, under half trace to an unresolved V gene in checked studies; the others have no known cause. D and trimming come from the DNA, and the V and J calls and clone size come from that table. The sample table shows 250,000 to 350,000 clones, and 92% are seen once. The top ten hold about 18% of the sample.

The germline V gene gives CDR1 as ENHRY and CDR2 as SYGVKD. Between the V and J ends, shortened by 10 bases and 3 bases respectively, the junction contains 7 bases. The CDR3, from cysteine to phenylalanine, totals 11 residues. Just the 33-base CDR3 DNA is kept, in frame starting at base 1. Broader findings and caveats from the paper: Clinical and demographic metadata were provided uncurated, with the amount varying by source and participant.

Enrolling through a virtual design, the prospective study's participants ranged in age from roughly 18 to 100 years and lived across 20 to 25 United States geographic areas. Cohort assignment in the prospective study relied on participant-reported clinical history from a screening survey and a study questionnaire. Recovered participants in ImmuneRACE Cohort 3 were defined as having two consecutive negative NP/OP PCR tests, clearance from a healthcare professional, or resolution of symptoms. In the prospective study, whole blood, serum and a nasopharyngeal or oropharyngeal swab were collected from each participant by mobile phlebotomists. Participants in the prospective study had the option to provide additional blood draws and questionnaires over a 2-month period. Blood samples from the prospective study were shipped frozen or at room temperature prior to DNA extraction.

The chain joins TRBV10-3 to TRBJ1-3; the D gene cannot be resolved reliably. Sequencing was performed on PBMCs or T cells enriched from blood (not recorded which). This TCR came from a woman in her 30s who had recovered from COVID-19. In nucleotides, the sequence is TGTGCCACTCGGGGTGGAAACACCATATATTTT. Protein translation: CATRGGNTIYF.